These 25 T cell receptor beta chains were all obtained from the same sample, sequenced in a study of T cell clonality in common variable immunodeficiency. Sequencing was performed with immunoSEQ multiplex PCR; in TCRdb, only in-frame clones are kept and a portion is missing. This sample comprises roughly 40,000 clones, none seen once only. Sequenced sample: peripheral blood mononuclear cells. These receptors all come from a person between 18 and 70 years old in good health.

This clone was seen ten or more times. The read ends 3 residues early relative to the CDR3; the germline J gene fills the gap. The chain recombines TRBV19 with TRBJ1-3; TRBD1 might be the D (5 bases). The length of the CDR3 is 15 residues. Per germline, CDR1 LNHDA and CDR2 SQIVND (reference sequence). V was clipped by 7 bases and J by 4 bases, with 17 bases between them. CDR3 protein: CASNERAREGNTIYF. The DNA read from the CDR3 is TGTGCCAGTAACGAGCGGGCCAGGGAGGGAAACACC.

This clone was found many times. The CDR3 DNA, read in part, is TGTGCCAGCAGCTTTTGGACAGGGGGCGATGGC. Translated, it gives CASSFWTGGDG. The complete CDR3 sequence is CASSFWTGGDGYTF. J is TRBJ1-2 and V is TRBV5-6; 11 positions agree with TRBD1. The read comes to an end 3 residues before the CDR3 does, leaving the germline J gene to fill in the end. The CDR3 spans 14 residues. V lost 2 bases to trimming and J lost 6 bases; unmatched junction nucleotides: 3. Germline loops: CDR1 SGHDT, CDR2 YYEEEE.

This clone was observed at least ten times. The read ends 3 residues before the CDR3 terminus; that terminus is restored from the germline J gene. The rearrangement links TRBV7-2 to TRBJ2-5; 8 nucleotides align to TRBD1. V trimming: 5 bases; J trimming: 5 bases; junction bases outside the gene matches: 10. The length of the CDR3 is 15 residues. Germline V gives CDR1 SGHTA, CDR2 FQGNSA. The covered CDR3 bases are TGTGCCAGCAGCCCCGGGACAGGTGTATCGGAGACC. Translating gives CASSPGTGVSET. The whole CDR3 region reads CASSPGTGVSETQYF. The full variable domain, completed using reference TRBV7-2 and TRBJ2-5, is GAGVSQSPSNKVTEKGKDVELRCDPISGHTALYWYRQSLGQGLEFLIYFQGNSAPDKSGLPSDRFSAERTGGSVSTLTIQRTQQEDSAVYLCASSPGTGVSETQYFGPGTRLLVL.

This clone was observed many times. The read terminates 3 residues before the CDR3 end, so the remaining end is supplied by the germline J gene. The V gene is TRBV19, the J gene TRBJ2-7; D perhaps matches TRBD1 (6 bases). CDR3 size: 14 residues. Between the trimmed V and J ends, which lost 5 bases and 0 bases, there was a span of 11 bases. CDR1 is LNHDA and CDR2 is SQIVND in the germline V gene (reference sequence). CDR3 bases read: TGTGCCAGTAGTCTTCAGGGGACCTCCTACGAG. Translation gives CASSLQGTSYE. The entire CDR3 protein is CASSLQGTSYEQYF.

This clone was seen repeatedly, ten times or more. The CDR3 is CASSPPTGGEQYF. Incomplete CDR3 DNA: TGTGCCAGCTCACCACCGACAGGGGGCGAG. The chain has TRBV18 and TRBJ2-7, with TRBD1 matching 9 bases. The read ends 3 residues early relative to the CDR3; the germline J gene fills the gap. The V gene end was trimmed by 0 bases and the J gene end by 6 bases; junction bases not matched to a gene: 0. Germline CDR1 and CDR2: KGHSH and LQKENI. The CDR3 length is 13 residues.

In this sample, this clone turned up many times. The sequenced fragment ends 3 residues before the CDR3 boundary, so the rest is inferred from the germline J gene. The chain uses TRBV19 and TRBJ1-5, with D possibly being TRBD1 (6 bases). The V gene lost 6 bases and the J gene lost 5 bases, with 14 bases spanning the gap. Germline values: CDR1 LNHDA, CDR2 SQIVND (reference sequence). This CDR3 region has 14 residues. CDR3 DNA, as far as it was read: TGTGCCAGTAGAACAGGGTTTCAGGATCAGCCC. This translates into CASRTGFQDQP. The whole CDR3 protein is CASRTGFQDQPQHF.

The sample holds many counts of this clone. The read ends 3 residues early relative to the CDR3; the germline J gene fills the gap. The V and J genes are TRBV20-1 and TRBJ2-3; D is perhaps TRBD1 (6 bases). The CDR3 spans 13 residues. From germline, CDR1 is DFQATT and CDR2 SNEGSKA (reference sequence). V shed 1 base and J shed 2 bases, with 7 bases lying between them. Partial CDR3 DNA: TGCAGTGCTAGAGCAGGGGTCACAGATACG. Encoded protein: CSARAGVTDT. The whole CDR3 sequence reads CSARAGVTDTQYF.

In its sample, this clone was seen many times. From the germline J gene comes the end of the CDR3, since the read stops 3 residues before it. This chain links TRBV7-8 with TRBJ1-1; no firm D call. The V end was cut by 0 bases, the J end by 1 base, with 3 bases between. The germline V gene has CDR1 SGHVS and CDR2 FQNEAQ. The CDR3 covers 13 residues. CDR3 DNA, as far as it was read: TGTGCCAGCAGCTTAGCCAAGAACACTGAA. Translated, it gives CASSLAKNTE. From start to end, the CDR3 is CASSLAKNTEAFF.

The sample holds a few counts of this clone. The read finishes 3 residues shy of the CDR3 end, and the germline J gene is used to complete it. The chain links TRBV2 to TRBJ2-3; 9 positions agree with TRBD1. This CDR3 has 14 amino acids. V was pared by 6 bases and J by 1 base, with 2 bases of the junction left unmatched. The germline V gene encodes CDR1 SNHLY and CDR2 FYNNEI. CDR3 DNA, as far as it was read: TGTGCCAGCAGGGACAGGGGTCGCACAGATACG. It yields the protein CASRDRGRTDT. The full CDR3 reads CASRDRGRTDTQYF.

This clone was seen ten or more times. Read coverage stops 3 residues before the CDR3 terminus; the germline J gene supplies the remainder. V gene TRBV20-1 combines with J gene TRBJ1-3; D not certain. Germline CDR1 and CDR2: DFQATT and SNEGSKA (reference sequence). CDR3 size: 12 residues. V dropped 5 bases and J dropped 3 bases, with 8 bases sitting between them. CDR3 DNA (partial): TGCAGTGCTCCTCTAAATGGAAACACC. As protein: CSAPLNGNT. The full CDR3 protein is CSAPLNGNTIYF.

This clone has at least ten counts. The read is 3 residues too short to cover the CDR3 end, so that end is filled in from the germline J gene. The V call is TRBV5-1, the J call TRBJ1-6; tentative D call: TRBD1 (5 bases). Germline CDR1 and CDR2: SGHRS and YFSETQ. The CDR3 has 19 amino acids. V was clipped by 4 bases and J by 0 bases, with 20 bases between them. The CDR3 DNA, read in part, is TGCGCCAGCAGCGCCACAGGAGCCTCTACAAGCTCCTATAATTCACCC. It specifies CASSATGASTSSYNSP. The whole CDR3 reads CASSATGASTSSYNSPLHF.

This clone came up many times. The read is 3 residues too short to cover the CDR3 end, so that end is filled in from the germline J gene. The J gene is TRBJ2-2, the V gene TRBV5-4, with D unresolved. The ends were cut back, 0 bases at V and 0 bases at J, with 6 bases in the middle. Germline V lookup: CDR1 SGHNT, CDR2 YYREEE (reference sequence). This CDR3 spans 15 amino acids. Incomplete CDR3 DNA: TGTGCCAGCAGCTTGGGCGGATCGAACACCGGGGAG. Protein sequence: CASSLGGSNTGE. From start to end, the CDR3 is CASSLGGSNTGELFF.

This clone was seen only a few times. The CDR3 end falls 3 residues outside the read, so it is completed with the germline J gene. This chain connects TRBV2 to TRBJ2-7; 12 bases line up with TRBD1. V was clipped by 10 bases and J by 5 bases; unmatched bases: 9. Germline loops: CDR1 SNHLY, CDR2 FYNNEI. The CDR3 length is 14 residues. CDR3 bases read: TGTGCCAAGTCTGGGACAGGGGGCATGAACGAG. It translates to CAKSGTGGMNE. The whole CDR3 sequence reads CAKSGTGGMNEQYF. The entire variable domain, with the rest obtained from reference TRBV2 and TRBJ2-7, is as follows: EPEVTQTPSHQVTQMGQEVILRCVPISNHLYFYWYRQILGQKVEFLVSFYNNEISEKSEIFDDQFSVERPDGSNFTLKIRSTKLEDSAMYFCAKSGTGGMNEQYFGPGTRLTVT.

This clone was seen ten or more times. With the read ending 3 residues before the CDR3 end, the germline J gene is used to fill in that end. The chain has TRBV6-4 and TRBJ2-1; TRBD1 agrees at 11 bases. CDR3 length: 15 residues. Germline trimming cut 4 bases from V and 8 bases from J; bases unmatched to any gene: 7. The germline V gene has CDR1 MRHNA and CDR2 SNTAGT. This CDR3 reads CASSVEGQGDDEQFF. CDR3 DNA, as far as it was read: TGTGCCAGCAGTGTGGAGGGACAGGGGGACGATGAG.

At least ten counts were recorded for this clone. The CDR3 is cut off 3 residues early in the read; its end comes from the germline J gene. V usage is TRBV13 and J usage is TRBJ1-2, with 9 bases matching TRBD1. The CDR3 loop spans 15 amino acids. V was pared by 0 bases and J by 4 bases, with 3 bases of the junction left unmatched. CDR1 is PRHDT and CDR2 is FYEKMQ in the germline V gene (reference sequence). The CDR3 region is CASSLGQGQGYGYTF. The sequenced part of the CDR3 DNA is TGTGCCAGCAGCTTAGGCCAGGGACAGGGCTATGGC.

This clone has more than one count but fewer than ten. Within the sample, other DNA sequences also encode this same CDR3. The DNA read from the CDR3 is TGTGCCAGCTCACCTGGCGCGCGGACAACTAACTATGGC. Translated: CASSPGARTTNYG. The whole CDR3 protein is CASSPGARTTNYGYTF. This sequence joins TRBV18 and TRBJ1-2, with D possibly matching TRBD1 (5 bases). The sequence runs out 3 residues before the end of the CDR3; the remainder is reconstructed from the germline J gene. The CDR3 has 16 amino acids. Per germline, CDR1 KGHSH and CDR2 LQKENI. The V end was cut by 3 bases, the J end by 0 bases, with 14 bases between. The full variable domain, with the rest looked up from reference TRBV18 and TRBJ1-2, is NAGVMQNPRHLVRRRGQEARLRCSPMKGHSHVYWYRQLPEEGLKFMVYLQKENIIDESGMPKERFSAEFPKEGPSILRIQQVVRGDSAAYFCASSPGARTTNYGYTFGSGTRLTVV.

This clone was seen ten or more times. CDR3 DNA (partial): TGTGCCAGCAGTTGGACAATGGAAGGC. Its translation: CASSWTMEG. The entire CDR3 protein is CASSWTMEGYTF. V and J are TRBV12-3 or TRBV12-4 and TRBJ1-2, with D tentatively TRBD1 (5 bases). The sequence runs out 3 residues before the end of the CDR3; the remainder is reconstructed from the germline J gene. There are 12 residues in the CDR3.

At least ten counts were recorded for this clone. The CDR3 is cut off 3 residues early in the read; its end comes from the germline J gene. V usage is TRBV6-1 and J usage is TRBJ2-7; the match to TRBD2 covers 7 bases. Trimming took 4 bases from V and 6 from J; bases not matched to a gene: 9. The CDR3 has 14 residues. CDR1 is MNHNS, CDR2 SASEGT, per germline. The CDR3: CASSVGTTGGEQYF. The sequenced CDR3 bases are TGTGCCAGCAGTGTGGGGACTACCGGAGGCGAG.

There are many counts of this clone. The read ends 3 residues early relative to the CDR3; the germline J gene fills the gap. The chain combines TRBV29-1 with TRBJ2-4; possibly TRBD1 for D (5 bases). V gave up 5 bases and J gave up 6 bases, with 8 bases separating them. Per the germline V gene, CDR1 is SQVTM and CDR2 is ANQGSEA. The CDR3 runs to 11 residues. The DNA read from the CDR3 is TGCAGCGTTCTCCAGGGAAACATT. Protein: CSVLQGNI. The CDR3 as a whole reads CSVLQGNIQYF.

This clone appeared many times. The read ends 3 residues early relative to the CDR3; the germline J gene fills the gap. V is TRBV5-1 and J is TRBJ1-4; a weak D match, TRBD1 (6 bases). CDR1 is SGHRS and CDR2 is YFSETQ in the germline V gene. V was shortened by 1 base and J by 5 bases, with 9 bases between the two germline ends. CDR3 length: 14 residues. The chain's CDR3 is CASSLYRANEKLFF. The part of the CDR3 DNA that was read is TGCGCCAGCAGCTTGTACAGGGCAAATGAAAAA.

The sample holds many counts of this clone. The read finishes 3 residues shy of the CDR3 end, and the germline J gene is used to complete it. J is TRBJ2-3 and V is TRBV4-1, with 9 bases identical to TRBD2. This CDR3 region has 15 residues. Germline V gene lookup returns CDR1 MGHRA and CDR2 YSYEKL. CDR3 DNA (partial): TGCGCCAGCAGCCAAGAATACCTAGCGGGGTCGGCG. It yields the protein CASSQEYLAGSA. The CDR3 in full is CASSQEYLAGSAQYF.

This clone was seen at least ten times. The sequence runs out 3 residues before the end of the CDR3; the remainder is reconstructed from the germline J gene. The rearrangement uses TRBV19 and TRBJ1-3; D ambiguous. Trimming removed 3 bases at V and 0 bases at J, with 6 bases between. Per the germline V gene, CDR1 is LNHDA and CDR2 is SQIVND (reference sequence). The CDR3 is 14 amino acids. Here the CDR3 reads CASSIGVSGNTIYF. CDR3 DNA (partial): TGTGCCAGTAGTATCGGGGTCTCTGGAAACACC.

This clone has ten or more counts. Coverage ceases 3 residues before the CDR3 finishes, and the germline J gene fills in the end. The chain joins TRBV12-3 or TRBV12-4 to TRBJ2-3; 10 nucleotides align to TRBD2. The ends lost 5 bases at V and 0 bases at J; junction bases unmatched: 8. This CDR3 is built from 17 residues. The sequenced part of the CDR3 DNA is TGTGCCAGCAGTCCCTACAGGACTAGCGGTAGCACAGATACG. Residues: CASSPYRTSGSTDT. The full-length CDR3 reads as CASSPYRTSGSTDTQYF.

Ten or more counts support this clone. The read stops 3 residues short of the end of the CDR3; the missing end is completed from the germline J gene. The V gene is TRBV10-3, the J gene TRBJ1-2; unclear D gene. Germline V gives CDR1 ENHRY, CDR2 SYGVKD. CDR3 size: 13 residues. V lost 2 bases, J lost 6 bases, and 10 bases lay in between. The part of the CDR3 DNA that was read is TGTGCCATCAGTGAGCCCGGGGAAGATGGC. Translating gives CAISEPGEDG. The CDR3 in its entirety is CAISEPGEDGYTF.

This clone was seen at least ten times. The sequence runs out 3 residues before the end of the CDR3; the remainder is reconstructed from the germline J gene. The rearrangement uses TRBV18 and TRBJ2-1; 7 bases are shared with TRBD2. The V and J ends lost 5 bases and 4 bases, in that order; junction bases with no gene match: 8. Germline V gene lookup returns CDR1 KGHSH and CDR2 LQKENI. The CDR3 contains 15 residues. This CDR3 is CASSGAGVRYNEQFF. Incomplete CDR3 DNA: TGTGCCAGCTCAGGCGCGGGAGTACGTTACAATGAG.